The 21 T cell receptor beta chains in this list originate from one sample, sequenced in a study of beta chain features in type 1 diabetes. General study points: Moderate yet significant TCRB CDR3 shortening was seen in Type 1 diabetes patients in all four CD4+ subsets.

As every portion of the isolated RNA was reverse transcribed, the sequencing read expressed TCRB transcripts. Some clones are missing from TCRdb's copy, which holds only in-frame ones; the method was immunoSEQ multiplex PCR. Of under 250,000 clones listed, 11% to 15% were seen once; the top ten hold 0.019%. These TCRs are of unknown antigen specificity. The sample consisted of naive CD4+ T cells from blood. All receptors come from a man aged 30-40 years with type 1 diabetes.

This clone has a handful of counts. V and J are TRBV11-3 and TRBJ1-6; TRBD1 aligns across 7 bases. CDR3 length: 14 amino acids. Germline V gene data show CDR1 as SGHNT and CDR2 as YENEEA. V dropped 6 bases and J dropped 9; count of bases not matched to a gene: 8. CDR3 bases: TGTGCCAGCAGATTTGGAGGGGGCGGTTCACCCCTCCACTTT. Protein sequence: CASRFGGGGSPLHF.

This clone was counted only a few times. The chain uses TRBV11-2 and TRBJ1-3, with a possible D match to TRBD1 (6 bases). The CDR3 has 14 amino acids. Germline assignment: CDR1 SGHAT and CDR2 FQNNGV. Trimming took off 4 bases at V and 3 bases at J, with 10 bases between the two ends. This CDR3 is CASSSQGFGNTIYF. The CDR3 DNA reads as TGTGCCAGCAGCTCACAGGGATTTGGAAACACCATATATTTT.

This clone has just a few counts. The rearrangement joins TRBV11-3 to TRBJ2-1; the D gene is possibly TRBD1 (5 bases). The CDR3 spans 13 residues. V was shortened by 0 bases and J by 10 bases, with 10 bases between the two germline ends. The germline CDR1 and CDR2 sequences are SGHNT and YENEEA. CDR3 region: CASSLDLKGEQFF. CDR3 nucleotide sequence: TGTGCCAGCAGCTTAGATCTGAAGGGGGAGCAGTTCTTC. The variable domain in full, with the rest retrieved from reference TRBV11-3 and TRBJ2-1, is EAGVVQSPRYKIIEKKQPVAFWCNPISGHNTLYWYLQNLGQGPELLIRYENEEAVDDSQLPKDRFSAERLKGVDSTLKIQPAELGDSAVYLCASSLDLKGEQFFGPGTRLTVL.

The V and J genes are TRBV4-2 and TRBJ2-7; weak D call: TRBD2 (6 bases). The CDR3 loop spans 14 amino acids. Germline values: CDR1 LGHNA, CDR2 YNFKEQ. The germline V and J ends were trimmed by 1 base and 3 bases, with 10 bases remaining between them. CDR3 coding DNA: TGTGCCAGCAGCCAAGTCCGGGACTTCTACGAGCAGTACTTC. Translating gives CASSQVRDFYEQYF.

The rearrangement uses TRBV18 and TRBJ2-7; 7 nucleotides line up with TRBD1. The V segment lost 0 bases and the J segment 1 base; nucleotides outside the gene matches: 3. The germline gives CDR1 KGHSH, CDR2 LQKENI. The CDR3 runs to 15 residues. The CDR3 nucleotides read TGTGCCAGCTCACCACCCGGGACAGCTTCCTACGAGCAGTACTTC. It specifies CASSPPGTASYEQYF.

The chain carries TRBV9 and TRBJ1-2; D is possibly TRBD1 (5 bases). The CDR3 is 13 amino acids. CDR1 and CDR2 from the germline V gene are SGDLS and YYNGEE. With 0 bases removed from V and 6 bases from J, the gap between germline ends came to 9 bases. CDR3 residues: CASSVAQGNGYTF. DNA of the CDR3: TGTGCCAGCAGCGTAGCGCAGGGCAATGGCTACACCTTC.

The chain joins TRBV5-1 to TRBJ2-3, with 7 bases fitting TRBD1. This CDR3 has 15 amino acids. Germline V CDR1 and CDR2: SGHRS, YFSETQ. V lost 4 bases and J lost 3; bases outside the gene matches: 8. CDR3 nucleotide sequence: TGCGCCAGCAGCGATACAGGGGTAGGGACAGATACGCAGTATTTT. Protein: CASSDTGVGTDTQYF.

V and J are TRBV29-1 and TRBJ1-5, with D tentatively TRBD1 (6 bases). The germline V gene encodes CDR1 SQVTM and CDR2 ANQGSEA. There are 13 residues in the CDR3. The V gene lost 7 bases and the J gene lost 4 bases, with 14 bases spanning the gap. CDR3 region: CSAGDGSNQPQHF. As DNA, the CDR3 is TGCAGCGCAGGGGACGGTTCGAATCAGCCCCAGCATTTT.

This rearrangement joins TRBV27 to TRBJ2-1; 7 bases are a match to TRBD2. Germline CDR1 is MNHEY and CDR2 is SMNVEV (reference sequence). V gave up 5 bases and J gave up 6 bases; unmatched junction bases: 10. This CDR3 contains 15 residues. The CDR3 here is CASSRAGSGFNEQFF. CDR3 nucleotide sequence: TGTGCCAGCAGTCGAGCGGGGTCTGGGTTCAATGAGCAGTTCTTC.

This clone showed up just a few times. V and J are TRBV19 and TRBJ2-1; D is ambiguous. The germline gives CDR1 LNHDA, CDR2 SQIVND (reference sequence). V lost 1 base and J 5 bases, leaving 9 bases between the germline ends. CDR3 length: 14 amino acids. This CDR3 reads CASSIVPRDNEQFF. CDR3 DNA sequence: TGTGCCAGTAGTATAGTCCCCCGAGACAATGAGCAGTTCTTC.

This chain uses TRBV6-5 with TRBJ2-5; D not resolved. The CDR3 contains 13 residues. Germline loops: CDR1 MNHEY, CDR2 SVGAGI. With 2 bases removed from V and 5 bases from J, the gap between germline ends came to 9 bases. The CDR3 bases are TGTGCCAGCAGTTACGAGGTTCTGGAGACCCAGTACTTC. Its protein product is CASSYEVLETQYF.

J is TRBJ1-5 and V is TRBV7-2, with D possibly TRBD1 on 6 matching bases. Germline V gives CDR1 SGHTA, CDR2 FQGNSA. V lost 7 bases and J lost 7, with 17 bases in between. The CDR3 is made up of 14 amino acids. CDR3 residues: CASTLGGPSQPQHF. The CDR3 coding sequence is TGTGCCAGCACCCTGGGGGGGCCTAGCCAGCCCCAGCATTTT.

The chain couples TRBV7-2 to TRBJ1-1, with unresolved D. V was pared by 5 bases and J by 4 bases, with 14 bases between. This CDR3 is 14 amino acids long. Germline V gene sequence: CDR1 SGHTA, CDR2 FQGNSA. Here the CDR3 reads CASSAGYVGTEAFF. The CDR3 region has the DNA TGTGCCAGCAGCGCGGGTTACGTGGGCACTGAAGCTTTCTTT.

The CDR3 sequence is CASSTRVGNTGELFF. Written as DNA, the CDR3 is TGTGCCAGCAGCACCAGGGTGGGGAACACCGGGGAGCTGTTTTTT. V gene TRBV2 combines with J gene TRBJ2-2; a weak D match, TRBD1 (5 bases). The CDR3 has 15 residues. Trimming pared 6 bases from V and 1 base from J, leaving 12 bases between. The germline V gene has CDR1 SNHLY and CDR2 FYNNEI.

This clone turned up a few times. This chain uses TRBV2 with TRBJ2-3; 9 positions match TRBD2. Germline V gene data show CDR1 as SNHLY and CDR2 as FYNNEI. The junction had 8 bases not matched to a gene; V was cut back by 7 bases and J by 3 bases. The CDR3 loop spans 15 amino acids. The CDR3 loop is CASTSVSGGTDTQYF. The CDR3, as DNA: TGTGCCAGCACCTCTGTTAGCGGGGGTACAGATACGCAGTATTTT.

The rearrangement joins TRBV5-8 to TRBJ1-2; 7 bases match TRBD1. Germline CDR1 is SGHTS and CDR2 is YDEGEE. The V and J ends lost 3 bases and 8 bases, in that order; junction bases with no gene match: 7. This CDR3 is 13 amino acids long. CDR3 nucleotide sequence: TGTGCCAGCAGCTACGGGACAGTTGGCGGCTACACCTTC. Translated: CASSYGTVGGYTF.

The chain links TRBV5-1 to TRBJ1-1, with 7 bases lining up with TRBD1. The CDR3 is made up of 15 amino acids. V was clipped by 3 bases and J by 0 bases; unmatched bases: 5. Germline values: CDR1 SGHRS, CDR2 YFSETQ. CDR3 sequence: CASSYGQDMNTEAFF. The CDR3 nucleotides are TGCGCCAGCAGCTACGGACAGGACATGAACACTGAAGCTTTCTTT. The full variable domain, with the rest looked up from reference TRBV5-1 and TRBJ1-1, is KAGVTQTPRYLIKTRGQQVTLSCSPISGHRSVSWYQQTPGQGLQFLFEYFSETQRNKGNFPGRFSGRQFSNSRSEMNVSTLELGDSALYLCASSYGQDMNTEAFFGQGTRLTVV.

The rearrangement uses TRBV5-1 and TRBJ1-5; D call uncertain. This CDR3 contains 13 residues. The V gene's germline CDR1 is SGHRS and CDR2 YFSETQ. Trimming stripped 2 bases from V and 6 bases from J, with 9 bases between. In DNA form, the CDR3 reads TGCGCCAGCAGCTTAGAAGCGGGTCAGCCCCAGCATTTT. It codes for CASSLEAGQPQHF.

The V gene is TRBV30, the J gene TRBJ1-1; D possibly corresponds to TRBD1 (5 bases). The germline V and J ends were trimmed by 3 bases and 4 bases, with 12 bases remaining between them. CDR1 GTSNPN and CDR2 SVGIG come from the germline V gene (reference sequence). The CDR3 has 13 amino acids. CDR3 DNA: TGTGCCTGGAGCCGCGGGGACCCCACTGAAGCTTTCTTT. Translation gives CAWSRGDPTEAFF.

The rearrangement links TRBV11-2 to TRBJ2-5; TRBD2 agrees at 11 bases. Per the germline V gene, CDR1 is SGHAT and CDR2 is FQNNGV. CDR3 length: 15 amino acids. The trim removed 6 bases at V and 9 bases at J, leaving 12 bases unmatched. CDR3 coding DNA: TGTGCCAGCAGTCTCGGGACTAGCGGTGGGGGGGCCCAGTACTTC. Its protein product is CASSLGTSGGGAQYF.

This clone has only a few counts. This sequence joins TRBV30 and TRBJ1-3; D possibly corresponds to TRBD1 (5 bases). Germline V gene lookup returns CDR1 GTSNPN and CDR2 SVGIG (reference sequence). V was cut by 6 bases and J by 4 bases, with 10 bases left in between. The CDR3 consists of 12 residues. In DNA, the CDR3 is TGTGCCTGTTTCAGGGCGGGAAACACCATATATTTT. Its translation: CACFRAGNTIYF.